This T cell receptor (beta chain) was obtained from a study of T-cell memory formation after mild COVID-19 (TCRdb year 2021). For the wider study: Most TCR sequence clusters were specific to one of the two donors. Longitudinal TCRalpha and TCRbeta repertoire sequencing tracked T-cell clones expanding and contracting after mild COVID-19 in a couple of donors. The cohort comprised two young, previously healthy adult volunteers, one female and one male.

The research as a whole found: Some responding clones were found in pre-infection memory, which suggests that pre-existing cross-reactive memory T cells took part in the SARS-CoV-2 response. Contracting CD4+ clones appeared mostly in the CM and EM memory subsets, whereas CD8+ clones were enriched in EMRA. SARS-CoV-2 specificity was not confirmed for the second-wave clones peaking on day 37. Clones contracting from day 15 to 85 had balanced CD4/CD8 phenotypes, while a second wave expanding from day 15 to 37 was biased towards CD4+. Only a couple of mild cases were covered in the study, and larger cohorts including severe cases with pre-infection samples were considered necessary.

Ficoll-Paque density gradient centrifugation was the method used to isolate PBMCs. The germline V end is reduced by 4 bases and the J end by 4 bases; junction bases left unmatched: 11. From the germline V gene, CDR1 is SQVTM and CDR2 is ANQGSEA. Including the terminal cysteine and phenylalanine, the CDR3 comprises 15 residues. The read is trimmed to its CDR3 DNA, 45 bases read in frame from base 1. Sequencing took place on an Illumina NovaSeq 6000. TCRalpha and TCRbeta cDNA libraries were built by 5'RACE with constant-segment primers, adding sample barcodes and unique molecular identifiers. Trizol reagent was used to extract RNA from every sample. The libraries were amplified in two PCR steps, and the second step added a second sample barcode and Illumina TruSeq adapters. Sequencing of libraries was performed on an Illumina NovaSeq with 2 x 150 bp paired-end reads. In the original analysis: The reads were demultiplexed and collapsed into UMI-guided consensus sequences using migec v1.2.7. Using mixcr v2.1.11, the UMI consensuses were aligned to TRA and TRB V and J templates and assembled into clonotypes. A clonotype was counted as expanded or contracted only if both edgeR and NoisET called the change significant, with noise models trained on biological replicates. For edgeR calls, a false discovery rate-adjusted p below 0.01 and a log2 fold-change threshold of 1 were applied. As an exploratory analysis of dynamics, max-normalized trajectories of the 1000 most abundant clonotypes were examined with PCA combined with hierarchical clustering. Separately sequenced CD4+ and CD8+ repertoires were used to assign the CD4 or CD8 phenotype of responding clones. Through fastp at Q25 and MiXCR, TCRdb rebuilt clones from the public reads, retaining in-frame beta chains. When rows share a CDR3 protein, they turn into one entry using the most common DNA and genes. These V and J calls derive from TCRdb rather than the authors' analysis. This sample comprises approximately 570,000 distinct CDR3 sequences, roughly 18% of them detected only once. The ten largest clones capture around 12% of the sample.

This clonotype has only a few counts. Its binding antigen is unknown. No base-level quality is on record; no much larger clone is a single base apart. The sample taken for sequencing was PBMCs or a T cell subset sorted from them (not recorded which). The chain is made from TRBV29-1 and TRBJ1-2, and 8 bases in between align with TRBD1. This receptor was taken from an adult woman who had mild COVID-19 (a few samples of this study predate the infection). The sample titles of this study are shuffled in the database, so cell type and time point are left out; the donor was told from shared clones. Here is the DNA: TGCAGCGTTGGAGCCGGGACAGGAAAAAGCTATGGCTACACCTTC. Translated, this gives CSVGAGTGKSYGYTF.